This T cell receptor beta chain was sequenced for a study of CD8+ T cells in alopecia areata (dated by TCRdb to 2016 to 2019). With respect to the entire study: Treated patients were enrolled in an open-label pilot trial of oral tofacitinib, 5 to 10 mg twice daily, for moderate-to-severe alopecia areata. Amplification of TCRbeta CDR3 regions was done by immunoSEQ multiplex PCR using 35 Vbeta forward primers and 13 Jbeta reverse primers. The study used high-throughput TCRbeta sequencing to examine T cell clonal expansion in alopecia areata, in both the C3H/HeJ mouse model and human patients. RNA was obtained with the PAXgene miRNA kit for fixed scalp, the miRNeasy kit for PBMCs, and the RNeasy kit for mouse skin. Disease severity in treated patients was measured with the SALT score, which quantifies the percentage of affected scalp surface area. On the human side, TCRbeta sequencing was run on scalp tissue and on sorted CD4+ and CD8+ peripheral blood T cells from healthy controls and from alopecia areata patients with either patchy or totalis/universalis disease. Tofacitinib was administered for 6 to 18 months, and 6 months of follow-up off drug were then conducted to assess delayed response and recurrence. Patients on tofacitinib were biopsied at baseline and after 4 and 24 weeks of treatment, and several of the patients also had a later scalp biopsy. Scalp clonality was compared among normal scalp (n=4), patchy alopecia areata scalp (n=8), and alopecia totalis/universalis scalp (n=8). Here is what the overall study found, with its caveats: Unlike mouse skin, where gammadelta T cells dominate, normal human skin contains resident alphabeta T cells that get sequenced too, which complicates analysis of the scalp TCR repertoire. During tofacitinib treatment, many expanded lesional clones remained in scalp and blood, and this persistence may partly explain relapse after treatment is stopped. Tofacitinib significantly decreased scalp clonality and the number of expanded CD8+ clones among the top 100 scalp clones. Higher clonality and more expanded CD8+ clones were observed in lesional scalp than in normal scalp, particularly in alopecia totalis/universalis, a finding suggestive of antigenic drive. Because the treated cohort was small and included a single nonresponder, larger studies are needed to assess links between baseline CD8+ expansion and response. Shared TCR sequences between patients were less evident than in mice, which may be partly attributable to HLA diversity in the patient population.

Inclusive of the bounding cysteine and phenylalanine, the CDR3 is 15 residues long. Only the CDR3 part of the read is kept: 45 bases, read in frame from the first base. For this chain, trimming is 5 bases at the V end and 4 bases at the J end, and the number of junction bases without a gene match is 7. The germline V gene encodes CDR1 PRHDT and CDR2 FYEKMQ (reference sequence). Regarding this clone: Its antigen is unknown. No qualities accompany the bases; no much larger clone lies one base away.

The protocol used for the library was the immunoSEQ multiplex PCR assay. For TCR sequencing, RNA was extracted from every sample and reverse transcribed into cDNA to serve as template. First-strand cDNA was synthesized with SuperScript III using a 2:1 mix of oligo-dT and random hexamers. A synthetic immune receptor repertoire was used to measure amplification bias, and any remaining bias was corrected computationally. As for how the authors treated the data: After raw reads were preprocessed to remove errors, the CDR3 was defined following IMGT conventions as running from the conserved cysteine to phenylalanine. To get clonality, Shannon entropy was normalized by log2 of the number of productive unique TCRs and the result was subtracted from 1. Scalp TCRbeta sequences were cross-referenced with sorted blood CD4 and CD8 repertoires so that the CD4 or CD8 identity of scalp clones could be inferred. The clones in this table, taken by TCRdb from immuneACCESS, are in-frame only. Not every clone is retained; where verified, under half of the shortfall comes from an unresolved V gene, and the cause of the rest is unknown. From that table come the V and J calls and clone size; the DNA was used to work out D and trimming. Present in this sample are about 160,000 clones, about two thirds of which were seen just once. The top ten clonotypes cover approximately 0.91% of the sample.

The time point label for this specimen denotes: less than five weeks on oral tofacitinib. The sample's treatment or condition label, in plain terms: oral pan-JAK inhibitor, 5-10 mg twice daily. From alopecia areata patients, peripheral blood was collected along with lesional scalp punch biopsies. PBMCs were isolated by density centrifugation and stained for CD3, CD4 and CD8, after which CD4+ and CD8+ T cells were sorted on a FACSAria. Recombination linked TRBV13 to TRBJ1-2; the central 10 bases match TRBD1. This TCR derives from a human donor with alopecia areata. The input for sequencing was CD4+ T cells sorted from blood, taken at week 4, from a patient treated with tofacitinib. The nucleotide sequence is given as TGTGCCAGCAGCGTAAAGGGACAGGGGTTCTATGGCTACACCTTC. Its coded protein is CASSVKGQGFYGYTF. The entire variable domain, with the stretches around the CDR3 drawn from the reference TRBV13 and TRBJ1-2 proteins, is AAGVIQSPRHLIKEKRETATLKCYPIPRHDTVYWYQQGPGQDPQFLISFYEKMQSDKGSIPDRFSAQQFSDYHSELNMSSLELGDSALYFCASSVKGQGFYGYTFGSGTRLTVV.